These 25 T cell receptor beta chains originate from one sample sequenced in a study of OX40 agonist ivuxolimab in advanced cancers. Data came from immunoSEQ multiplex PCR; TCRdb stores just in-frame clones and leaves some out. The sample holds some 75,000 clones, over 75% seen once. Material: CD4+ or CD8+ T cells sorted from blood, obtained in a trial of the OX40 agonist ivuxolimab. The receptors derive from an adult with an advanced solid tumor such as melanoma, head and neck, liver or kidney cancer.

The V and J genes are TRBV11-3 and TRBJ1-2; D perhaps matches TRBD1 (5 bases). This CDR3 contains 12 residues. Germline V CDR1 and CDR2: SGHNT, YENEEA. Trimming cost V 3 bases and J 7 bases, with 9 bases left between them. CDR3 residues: CASSLAGFGYTF. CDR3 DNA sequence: TGTGCCAGCAGCTTGGCAGGGTTTGGCTACACCTTC.

The CDR3 DNA reads as TGTGCCAGCAGCTTAACTTTGCTCACTGAAGCTTTCTTT. Translated: CASSLTLLTEAFF. The V call is TRBV7-2, the J call TRBJ1-1; no clear D gene. Trimming cost V 2 bases and J 4 bases, with 8 bases left between them. Germline-derived CDR1 and CDR2 are SGHTA and FQGNSA. This CDR3 has 13 residues.

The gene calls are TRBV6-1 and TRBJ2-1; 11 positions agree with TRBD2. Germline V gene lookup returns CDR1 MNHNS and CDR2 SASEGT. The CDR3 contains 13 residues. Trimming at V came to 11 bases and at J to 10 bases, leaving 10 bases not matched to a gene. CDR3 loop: CAGDSGRAGEQFF. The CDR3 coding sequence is TGTGCCGGAGATAGCGGGAGGGCCGGGGAGCAGTTCTTC.

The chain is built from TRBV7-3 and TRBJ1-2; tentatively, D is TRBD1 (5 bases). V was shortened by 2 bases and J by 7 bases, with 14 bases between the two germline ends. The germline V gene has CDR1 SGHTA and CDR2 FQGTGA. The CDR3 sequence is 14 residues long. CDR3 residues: CASSLGAGGSGYTF. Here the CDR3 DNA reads TGTGCCAGCAGCTTAGGGGCCGGCGGGTCTGGCTACACCTTC.

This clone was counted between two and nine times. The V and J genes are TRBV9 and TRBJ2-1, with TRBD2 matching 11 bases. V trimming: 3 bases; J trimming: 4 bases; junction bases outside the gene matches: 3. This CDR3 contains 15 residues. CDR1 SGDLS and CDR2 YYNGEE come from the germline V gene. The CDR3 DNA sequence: TGTGCCAGCAGCGCAAGACTAGCGGGGTACAATGAGCAGTTCTTC. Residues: CASSARLAGYNEQFF.

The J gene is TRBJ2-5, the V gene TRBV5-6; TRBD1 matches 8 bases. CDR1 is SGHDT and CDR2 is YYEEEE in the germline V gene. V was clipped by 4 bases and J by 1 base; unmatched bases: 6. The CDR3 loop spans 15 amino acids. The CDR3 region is CASSADTGGQETQYF. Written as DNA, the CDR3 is TGTGCCAGCAGCGCCGATACAGGGGGCCAAGAGACCCAGTACTTC.

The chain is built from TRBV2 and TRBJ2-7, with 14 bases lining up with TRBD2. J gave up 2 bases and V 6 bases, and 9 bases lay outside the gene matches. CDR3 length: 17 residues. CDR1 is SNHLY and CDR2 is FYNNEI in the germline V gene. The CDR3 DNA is TGTGCCAGCAGGACTAGCGGGAGGGCCCACTCAACCTACGAGCAGTACTTC. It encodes CASRTSGRAHSTYEQYF.

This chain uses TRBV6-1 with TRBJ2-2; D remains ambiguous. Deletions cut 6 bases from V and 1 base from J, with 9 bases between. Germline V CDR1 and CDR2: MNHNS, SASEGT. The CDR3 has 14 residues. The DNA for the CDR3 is TGTGCCAGCAGCAGACTGGAGAACACCGGGGAGCTGTTTTTT. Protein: CASSRLENTGELFF.

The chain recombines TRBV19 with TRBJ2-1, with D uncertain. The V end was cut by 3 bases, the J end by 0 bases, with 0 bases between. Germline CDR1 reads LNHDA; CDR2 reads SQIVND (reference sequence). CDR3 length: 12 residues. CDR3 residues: CASSISYNEQFF. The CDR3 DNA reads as TGTGCCAGTAGTATCTCCTACAATGAGCAGTTCTTC.

CDR3 nucleotides: TGTGCCAGCAGTTTCAGACAGGGGGCCAACACTGAAGCTTTCTTT. This translates into CASSFRQGANTEAFF. The chain combines TRBV6-6 with TRBJ1-1; 10 positions match TRBD1. The CDR3 covers 15 residues. V lost 4 bases to trimming and J lost 2 bases; unmatched junction nucleotides: 4. Germline CDR1 and CDR2: MNHNY and SVGAGI (reference sequence).

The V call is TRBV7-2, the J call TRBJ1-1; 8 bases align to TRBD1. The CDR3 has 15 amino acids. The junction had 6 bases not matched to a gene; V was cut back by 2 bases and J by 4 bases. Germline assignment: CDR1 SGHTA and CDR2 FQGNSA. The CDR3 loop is CASSLKPGGITEAFF. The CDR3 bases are TGTGCCAGCAGCTTAAAACCAGGGGGCATCACTGAAGCTTTCTTT.

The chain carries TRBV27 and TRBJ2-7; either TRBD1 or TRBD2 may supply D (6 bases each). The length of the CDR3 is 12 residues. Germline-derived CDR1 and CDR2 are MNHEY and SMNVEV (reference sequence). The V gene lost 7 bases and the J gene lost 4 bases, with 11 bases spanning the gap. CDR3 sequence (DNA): TGTGCCAGCAAAGGGGGGTCGTACGAGCAGTACTTC. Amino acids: CASKGGSYEQYF.

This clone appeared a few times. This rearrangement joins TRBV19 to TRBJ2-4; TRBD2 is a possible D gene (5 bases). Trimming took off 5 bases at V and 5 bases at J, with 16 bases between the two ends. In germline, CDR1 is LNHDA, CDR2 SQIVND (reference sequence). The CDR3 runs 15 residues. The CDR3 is CASSVRISSQNIQYF. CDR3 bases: TGTGCCAGTAGTGTCCGGATCTCTAGCCAAAACATTCAGTACTTC.

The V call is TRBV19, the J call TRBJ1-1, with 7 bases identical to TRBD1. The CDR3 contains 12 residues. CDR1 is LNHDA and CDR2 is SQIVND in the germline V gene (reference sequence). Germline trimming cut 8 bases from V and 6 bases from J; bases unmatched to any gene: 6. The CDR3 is CASGDRVAEAFF. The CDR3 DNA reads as TGTGCCAGTGGCGACAGGGTGGCTGAAGCTTTCTTT.

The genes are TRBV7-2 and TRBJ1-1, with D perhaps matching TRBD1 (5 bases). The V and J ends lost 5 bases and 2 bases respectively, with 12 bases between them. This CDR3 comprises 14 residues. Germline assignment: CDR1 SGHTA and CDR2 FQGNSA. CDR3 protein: CASSPGTVNTEAFF. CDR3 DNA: TGTGCCAGCAGCCCAGGGACGGTTAACACTGAAGCTTTCTTT.

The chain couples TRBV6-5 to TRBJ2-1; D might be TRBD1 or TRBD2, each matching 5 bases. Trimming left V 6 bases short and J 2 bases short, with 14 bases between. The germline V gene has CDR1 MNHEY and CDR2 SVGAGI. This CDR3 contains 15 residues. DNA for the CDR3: TGTGCCAGCAGAAGGTCGGGACCAACCTACAATGAGCAGTTCTTC. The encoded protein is CASRRSGPTYNEQFF.

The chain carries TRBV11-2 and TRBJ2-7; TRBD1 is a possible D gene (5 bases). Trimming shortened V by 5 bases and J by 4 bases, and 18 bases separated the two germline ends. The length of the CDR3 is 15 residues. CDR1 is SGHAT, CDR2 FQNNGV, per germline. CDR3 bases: TGTGCCAGCAGCCCTATGCAGGGTACGGTTTACGAGCAGTACTTC. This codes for CASSPMQGTVYEQYF.

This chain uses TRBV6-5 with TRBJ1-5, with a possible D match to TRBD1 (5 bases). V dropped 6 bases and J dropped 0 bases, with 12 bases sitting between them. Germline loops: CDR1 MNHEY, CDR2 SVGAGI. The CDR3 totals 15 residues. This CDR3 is CASSPGGYSNQPQHF. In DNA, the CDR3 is TGTGCCAGCAGCCCCGGGGGATATAGCAATCAGCCCCAGCATTTT.

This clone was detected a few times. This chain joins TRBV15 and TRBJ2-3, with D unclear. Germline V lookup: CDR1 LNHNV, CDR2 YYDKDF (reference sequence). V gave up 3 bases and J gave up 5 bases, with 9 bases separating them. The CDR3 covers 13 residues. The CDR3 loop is CATSSGVGDTQYF. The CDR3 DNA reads TGTGCCACCAGCAGTGGGGTGGGAGATACGCAGTATTTT.

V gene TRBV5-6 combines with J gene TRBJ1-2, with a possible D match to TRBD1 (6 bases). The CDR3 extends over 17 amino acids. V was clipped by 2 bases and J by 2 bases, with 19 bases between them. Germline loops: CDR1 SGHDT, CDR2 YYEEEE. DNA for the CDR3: TGTGCCAGCAGCTTTGGGGGCGGTACAGGATACAACTATGGCTACACCTTC. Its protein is CASSFGGGTGYNYGYTF.

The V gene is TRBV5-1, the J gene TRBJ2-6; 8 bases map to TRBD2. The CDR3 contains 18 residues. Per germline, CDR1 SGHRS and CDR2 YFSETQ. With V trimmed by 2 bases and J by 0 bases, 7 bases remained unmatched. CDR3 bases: TGCGCCAGCAGCTTCACCGGGGGGGTGGACTCTGGGGCCAACGTCCTGACTTTC. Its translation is CASSFTGGVDSGANVLTF.

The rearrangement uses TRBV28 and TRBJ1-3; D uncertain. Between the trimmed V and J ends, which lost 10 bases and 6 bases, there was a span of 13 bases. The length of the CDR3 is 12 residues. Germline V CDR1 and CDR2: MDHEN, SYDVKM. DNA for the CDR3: TGTGCCAACGGAAGGCAAGAAAACACCATATATTTT. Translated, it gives CANGRQENTIYF.

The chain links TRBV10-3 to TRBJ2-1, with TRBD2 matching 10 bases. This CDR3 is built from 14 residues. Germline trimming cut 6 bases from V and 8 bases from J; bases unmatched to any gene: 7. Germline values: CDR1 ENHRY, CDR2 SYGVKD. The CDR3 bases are TGTGCCATCAGGAAGCGGGGGGGCCCGGATGAGCAGTTCTTC. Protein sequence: CAIRKRGGPDEQFF.

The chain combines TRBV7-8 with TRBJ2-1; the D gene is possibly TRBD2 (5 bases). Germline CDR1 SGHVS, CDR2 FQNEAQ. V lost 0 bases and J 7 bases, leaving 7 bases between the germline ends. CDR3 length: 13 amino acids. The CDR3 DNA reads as TGTGCCAGCAGCTTAGCGACGGGGAATGAGCAGTTCTTC. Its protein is CASSLATGNEQFF. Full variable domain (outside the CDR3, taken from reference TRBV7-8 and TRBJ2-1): GAGVSQSPRYKVAKRGQDVALRCDPISGHVSLFWYQQALGQGPEFLTYFQNEAQLDKSGLPSDRFFAERPEGSVSTLKIQRTQQEDSAVYLCASSLATGNEQFFGPGTRLTVL.

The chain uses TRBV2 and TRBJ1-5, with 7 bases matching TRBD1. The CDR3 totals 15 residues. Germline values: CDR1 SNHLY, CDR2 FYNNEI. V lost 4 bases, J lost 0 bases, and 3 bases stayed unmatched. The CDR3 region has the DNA TGTGCCAGCAGTGCCAGGGGGAATAGCAATCAGCCCCAGCATTTT. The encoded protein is CASSARGNSNQPQHF. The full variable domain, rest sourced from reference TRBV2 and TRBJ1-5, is EPEVTQTPSHQVTQMGQEVILRCVPISNHLYFYWYRQILGQKVEFLVSFYNNEISEKSEIFDDQFSVERPDGSNFTLKIRSTKLEDSAMYFCASSARGNSNQPQHFGDGTRLSIL.